These 20 T cell receptor beta chains originate from one sample sequenced in a study of metastatic and nonmetastatic thyroid tumors. TCRdb recomputed clones from the PCR reads via MiXCR. Of roughly 6,100 clones in the sample, 34% were seen once. Every patient underwent thyroid surgery untreated. Source material: adjacent normal tissue. These receptors all stem from a male donor with papillary thyroid cancer or a benign thyroid nodule (not recorded which). Some clones in this sample may be carry-over from other donors' samples.

The chain links TRBV13 to TRBJ2-1; 11 nucleotides agree with TRBD2. The CDR3 has 14 amino acids. V trimming: 5 bases; J trimming: 9 bases; junction bases outside the gene matches: 6. Germline-derived CDR1 and CDR2 are PRHDT and FYEKMQ (reference sequence). This chain's CDR3 is CASSNLAGGGEQFF. The DNA of the CDR3 is TGTGCCAGCAGCAACCTAGCGGGAGGTGGTGAGCAGTTCTTC.

About this clone itself: No conserved phenylalanine or tryptophan ends this CDR3, so it is likely a read error. This chain links TRBV15 with TRBJ2-3; 10 bases are a match to TRBD2. Germline lookup yields CDR1 LNHNV and CDR2 YYDKDF (reference sequence). CDR3 length: 18 residues. The V gene end was trimmed by 0 bases and the J gene end by 8 bases; junction bases not matched to a gene: 14. The CDR3 reads CATSRDTLAGAEAGTQYS. In DNA form, the CDR3 reads TGTGCCACCAGCAGAGATACCCTAGCGGGGGCCGAGGCGGGTACGCAGTATTCT.

The chain links TRBV6-1 to TRBJ1-2; the match to TRBD1 covers 8 bases. This CDR3 region has 13 residues. Losses at the gene ends were 8 bases for V and 5 bases for J; bases not matched to a gene: 7. Germline-derived CDR1 and CDR2 are MNHNS and SASEGT. CDR3 sequence (DNA): TGTGCCAGCGCGGACAGGGAGGAATATGGCTACACCTTC. This codes for CASADREEYGYTF.

The rearrangement joins TRBV25-1 to TRBJ2-5; 7 nucleotides agree with TRBD1. There are 14 residues in the CDR3. V shed 6 bases and J 3 bases; nucleotides not matched to a gene: 7. Germline values: CDR1 MGHDK, CDR2 SYGVNS. This chain's CDR3 is CASSPGTAKETQYF. The CDR3 nucleotides are TGTGCCAGCAGCCCCGGGACAGCTAAAGAGACCCAGTACTTC.

The table lists this clone with a few counts. The chain uses TRBV28 and TRBJ2-7, with TRBD1 matching 7 bases. The CDR3 consists of 14 residues. Looked up from germline, CDR1 is MDHEN and CDR2 is SYDVKM. V lost 10 bases to trimming and J lost 5 bases; unmatched junction nucleotides: 14. The CDR3 region has the DNA TGTGCCACCAAGGGGGCGGACAGGATCCACGAGCAGTACTTC. Amino acids: CATKGADRIHEQYF.

This rearrangement joins TRBV11-2 to TRBJ2-3, with TRBD2 identical over 10 bases. J gave up 5 bases and V 1 base, and 6 bases lay outside the gene matches. Germline V gene lookup returns CDR1 SGHAT and CDR2 FQNNGV. This CDR3 is built from 16 residues. For the CDR3, the DNA is TGTGCCAGCAGCTTAGTGAGCGGGGGGGCTGGAGATACGCAGTATTTT. This sequence encodes CASSLVSGGAGDTQYF.

This clone was counted a few times. V gene TRBV13 combines with J gene TRBJ2-3; D gene ambiguous. This CDR3 contains 14 residues. Trimming shortened V by 0 bases and J by 0 bases, and 4 bases separated the two germline ends. CDR1 and CDR2 (germline): PRHDT, FYEKMQ (reference sequence). The CDR3 loop is CASSLGTSTDTQYF. The CDR3 region has the DNA TGTGCCAGCAGCTTAGGGACTAGCACAGATACGCAGTATTTT.

This clone has ten or more counts. The chain recombines TRBV30 with TRBJ1-6; 8 bases agree with TRBD1. The trim removed 0 bases at V and 6 bases at J, leaving 7 bases unmatched. The CDR3 length is 16 residues. Per the germline V gene, CDR1 is GTSNPN and CDR2 is SVGIG (reference sequence). The CDR3 region is CAWSVPGTGGNSPLHF. The CDR3 DNA sequence: TGTGCCTGGAGTGTACCGGGAACAGGGGGTAATTCACCCCTCCACTTT.

CDR3 sequence: CASSAGQGTTEAFF. Here the CDR3 DNA reads TGTGCCAGCAGTGCGGGACAGGGGACCACTGAAGCTTTCTTT. The chain has TRBV27 and TRBJ1-1; the match to TRBD1 covers 10 bases. The germline CDR1 and CDR2 sequences are MNHEY and SMNVEV (reference sequence). Losses at the gene ends were 5 bases for V and 4 bases for J; bases not matched to a gene: 4. The CDR3 length is 14 residues.

The chain recombines TRBV5-8 with TRBJ2-1; TRBD2 agrees at 9 bases. The CDR3 totals 16 residues. Trimming took 2 bases from V and 4 from J; bases not matched to a gene: 7. Germline CDR1 SGHTS, CDR2 YDEGEE. The CDR3 reads CASSFGLATLYNEQFF. The DNA of the CDR3 is TGTGCCAGCAGCTTCGGACTAGCGACCCTGTACAATGAGCAGTTCTTC.

This clone turned up a few times. J is TRBJ1-1 and V is TRBV5-1; D remains unclear. Trimming stripped 6 bases from V and 1 base from J, with 7 bases between. The germline gives CDR1 SGHRS, CDR2 YFSETQ. This CDR3 contains 12 residues. CDR3 amino acids: CASIGANTEAFF. The CDR3 DNA reads TGCGCCAGCATCGGAGCGAACACTGAAGCTTTCTTT.

This rearrangement joins TRBV28 to TRBJ1-1; D remains ambiguous. Germline CDR1 reads MDHEN; CDR2 reads SYDVKM. The CDR3 extends over 13 amino acids. The V end was cut by 6 bases, the J end by 6 bases, with 14 bases between. DNA of the CDR3: TGTGCCAGCAGGACGGGAGGAGTGGCTGAAGCTTTCTTT. Translated: CASRTGGVAEAFF.

This clone was seen only a few times. The V call is TRBV20-1, the J call TRBJ2-7, with a weak D call TRBD1 (6 bases). CDR3 size: 14 residues. Per the germline V gene, CDR1 is DFQATT and CDR2 is SNEGSKA (reference sequence). V dropped 0 bases and J dropped 3 bases, with 12 bases sitting between them. The CDR3, as DNA: TGCAGTGCTAGAGATCCGACAGGCTACTACGAGCAGTACTTC. As protein: CSARDPTGYYEQYF.

The chain couples TRBV6-1 to TRBJ1-5; D gene ambiguous. The CDR3 has 13 amino acids. V shed 5 bases and J shed 2 bases, with 7 bases lying between them. The germline V gene encodes CDR1 MNHNS and CDR2 SASEGT. CDR3 loop: CASSPLGNQPQHF. CDR3 coding DNA: TGTGCCAGCAGTCCCCTTGGCAATCAGCCCCAGCATTTT.

This clone is large. V and J are TRBV12-3 or TRBV12-4 and TRBJ1-1; perhaps TRBD1 as D (5 bases). V dropped 6 bases and J dropped 1 base, with 12 bases sitting between them. This CDR3 is built from 14 residues. The CDR3 bases are TGTGCCAGCAGCCGCTGGGGGGGGAACACTGAAGCTTTCTTT. It codes for CASSRWGGNTEAFF.

The chain is built from TRBV6-1 and TRBJ2-5, with D maybe TRBD2 (5 bases). The CDR3 contains 14 residues. V lost 6 bases and J lost 4, with 15 bases in between. Germline V CDR1 and CDR2: MNHNS, SASEGT. CDR3 protein: CASSPDPEGETQYF. For the CDR3, the DNA is TGTGCCAGCAGCCCCGACCCAGAGGGAGAGACCCAGTACTTC.

CDR3 protein: CASWTGLVGNTIYF. The CDR3, as DNA: TGTGCCAGTTGGACAGGGCTGGTTGGAAACACCATATATTTT. The chain joins TRBV27 to TRBJ1-3, with 8 positions matching TRBD1. V lost 9 bases to trimming and J lost 3 bases; unmatched junction nucleotides: 7. Germline V gene lookup returns CDR1 MNHEY and CDR2 SMNVEV (reference sequence). This CDR3 is 14 amino acids long.

This clone was picked up a small number of times. The CDR3 coding sequence is TGTGCCAGCAGCCCCCTAGGGTACGAGCAGTACTTC. Its translation: CASSPLGYEQYF. J is TRBJ2-7 and V is TRBV7-2, with D hard to call. V lost 5 bases to trimming and J lost 4 bases, with 9 bases between them. This CDR3 has 12 residues. Germline V gene data show CDR1 as SGHTA and CDR2 as FQGNSA. Full variable domain (outside the CDR3, taken from reference TRBV7-2 and TRBJ2-7): GAGVSQSPSNKVTEKGKDVELRCDPISGHTALYWYRQSLGQGLEFLIYFQGNSAPDKSGLPSDRFSAERTGGSVSTLTIQRTQQEDSAVYLCASSPLGYEQYFGPGTRLTVT.

V is TRBV12-5 and J is TRBJ2-1; no clear D gene. The germline gives CDR1 LGHNT, CDR2 FRNRAP. The V end lost 1 base, the J end lost 0 bases, and 7 bases lay between the germline ends. The CDR3 length is 15 residues. The DNA of the CDR3 is TGTGCTAGTGGTTTGGGGGTAAACTCCTACAATGAGCAGTTCTTC. It is translated as CASGLGVNSYNEQFF. Filled out from reference TRBV12-5 and TRBJ2-1, the complete variable domain reads DARVTQTPRHKVTEMGQEVTMRCQPILGHNTVFWYRQTMMQGLELLAYFRNRAPLDDSGMPKDRFSAEMPDATLATLKIQPSEPRDSAVYFCASGLGVNSYNEQFFGPGTRLTVL.

In its sample, this clone was seen a few times. This chain connects TRBV6-5 to TRBJ1-2, with D possibly matching TRBD1 (6 bases). With 2 bases removed from V and 4 bases from J, the gap between germline ends came to 8 bases. Germline values: CDR1 MNHEY, CDR2 SVGAGI. The CDR3 sequence is 13 residues long. The CDR3 bases are TGTGCCAGCAGTTACAAGGGGGTCTATGGCTACACCTTC. As protein: CASSYKGVYGYTF.